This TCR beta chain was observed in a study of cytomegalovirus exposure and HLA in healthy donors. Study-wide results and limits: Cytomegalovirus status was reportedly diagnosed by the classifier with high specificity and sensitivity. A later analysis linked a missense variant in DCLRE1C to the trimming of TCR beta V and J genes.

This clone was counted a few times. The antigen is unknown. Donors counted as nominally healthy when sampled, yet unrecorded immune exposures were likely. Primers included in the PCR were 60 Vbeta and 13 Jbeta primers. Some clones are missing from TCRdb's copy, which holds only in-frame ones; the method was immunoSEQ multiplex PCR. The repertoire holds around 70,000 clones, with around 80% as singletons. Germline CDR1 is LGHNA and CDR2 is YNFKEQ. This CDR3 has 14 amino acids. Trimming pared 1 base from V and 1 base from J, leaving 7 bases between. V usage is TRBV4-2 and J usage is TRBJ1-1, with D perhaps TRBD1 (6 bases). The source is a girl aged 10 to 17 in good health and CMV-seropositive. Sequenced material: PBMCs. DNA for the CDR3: TGTGCCAGCAGCCAAGTAGGGGGGAACACTGAAGCTTTCTTT. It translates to CASSQVGGNTEAFF.